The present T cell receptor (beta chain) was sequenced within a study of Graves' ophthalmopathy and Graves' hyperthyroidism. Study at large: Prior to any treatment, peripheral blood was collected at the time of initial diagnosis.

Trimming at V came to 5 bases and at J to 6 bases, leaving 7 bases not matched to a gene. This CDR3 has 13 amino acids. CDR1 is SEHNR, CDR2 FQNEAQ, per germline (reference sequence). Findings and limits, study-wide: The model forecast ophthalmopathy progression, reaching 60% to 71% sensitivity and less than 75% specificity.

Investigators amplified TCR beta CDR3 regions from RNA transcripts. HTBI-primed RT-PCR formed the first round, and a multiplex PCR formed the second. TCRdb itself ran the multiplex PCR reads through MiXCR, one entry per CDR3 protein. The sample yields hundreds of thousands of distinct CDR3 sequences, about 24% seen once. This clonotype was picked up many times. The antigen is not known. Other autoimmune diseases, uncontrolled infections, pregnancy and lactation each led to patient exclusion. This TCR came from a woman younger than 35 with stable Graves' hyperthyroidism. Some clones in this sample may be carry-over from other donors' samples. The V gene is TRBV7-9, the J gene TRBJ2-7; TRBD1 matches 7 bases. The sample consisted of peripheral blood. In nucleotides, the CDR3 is TGTGCCAGCAGCCCCACAGGGGTAGGCGAGCAGTACTTC. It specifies CASSPTGVGEQYF. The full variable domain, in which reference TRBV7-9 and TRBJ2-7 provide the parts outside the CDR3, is DTGVSQNPRHKITKRGQNVTFRCDPISEHNRLYWYRQTLGQGPEFLTYFQNEAQLEKSRLLSDRFSAERPKGSFSTLEIQRTEQGDSAMYLCASSPTGVGEQYFGPGTRLTVT.